This is a list of T cell receptor beta chains from one sample in a study of blood T cell repertoires in COVID-19. Generated by immunoSEQ multiplex PCR, the TCRdb table keeps only in-frame clones and is missing some. The table shows roughly 47,000 clones, with around 89% occurring only once. Sequences were obtained from peripheral blood. These receptors came from a man between 65 and 85 years old with active COVID-19. Each CDR3 is given with its conserved first and last residue. A D gene is named only where the DNA matches it firmly. Rows may omit the clone size; those that give it use once, few, many or a size class.

J gene | D gene | clone size | V gene | CDR3 protein | CDR3 DNA
TRBJ1-5 | TRBD1 | . | TRBV6-5 | CASSKGQGTNQPQHF | TGTGCCAGCAGTAAGGGACAGGGGACCAATCAGCCCCAGCATTTT
TRBJ2-1 | . | . | TRBV9 | CASTQGVGGLNEQFF | TGTGCCAGCACCCAGGGTGTTGGGGGCCTAAATGAGCAGTTCTTC
TRBJ2-1 | TRBD2 | once | TRBV6-2/TRBV6-3 | CASSYLSSGGARGWNEQFF | TGTGCCAGCAGTTACTTGTCTAGCGGGGGGGCCCGGGGTTGGAATGAGCAGTTCTTC
TRBJ2-2 | . | . | TRBV15 | CATSRPTGPNTGELFF | TGTGCCACCAGCAGACCGACAGGCCCGAACACCGGGGAGCTGTTTTTT
TRBJ2-2 | TRBD2 | once | TRBV7-2 | CASSRPGLATNTGELFF | TGTGCCAGCAGCCGCCCGGGACTAGCGACGAACACCGGGGAGCTGTTTTTT
TRBJ2-2 | TRBD1 | . | TRBV9 | CASSFPLVSPGQGGSGELFF | TGTGCCAGCAGCTTCCCCCTTGTCTCTCCGGGACAGGGGGGGTCCGGGGAGCTGTTTTTT
TRBJ2-7 | TRBD1 | . | TRBV5-4 | CASSFSQGAPSYEQYF | TGTGCCAGCAGCTTTTCCCAGGGGGCACCTAGCTACGAGCAGTACTTC
TRBJ1-1 | . | . | TRBV6-6 | CASSPGHPLTEAFF | TGTGCCAGCAGCCCGGGACACCCGCTCACTGAAGCTTTCTTT
TRBJ1-5 | . | once | TRBV13 | CASSFGRGDQPQHF | TGTGCCAGCAGCTTTGGCAGGGGTGATCAGCCCCAGCATTTT
TRBJ1-1 | . | . | TRBV10-3 | CAIRKQAVNTEAFF | TGTGCCATCAGAAAACAGGCGGTGAACACTGAAGCTTTCTTT
TRBJ2-3 | TRBD2 | . | TRBV7-2 | CASSLESGGGTDTQYF | TGTGCCAGCAGCTTAGAATCCGGGGGGGGCACAGATACGCAGTATTTT
TRBJ2-7 | TRBD2 | . | TRBV2 | CASRRTSGGAVYYEQYF | TGTGCCAGCAGAAGGACTAGCGGGGGGGCCGTTTATTACGAGCAGTACTTC
TRBJ1-3 | . | . | TRBV12-3/TRBV12-4 | CASSPRGNTIYF | TGTGCCAGCAGTCCCAGGGGAAACACCATATATTTT
TRBJ2-5 | TRBD1 | . | TRBV9 | CASSATGTPKETQYF | TGTGCCAGCAGCGCGACAGGGACACCGAAAGAGACCCAGTACTTC
TRBJ2-7 | TRBD1 | . | TRBV25-1 | CASSPLGQNLEQYF | TGTGCCAGCAGCCCCCTGGGACAGAACCTTGAGCAGTACTTC
TRBJ2-3 | TRBD2 | . | TRBV9 | CASSVEPAGGLKTDTQYF | TGTGCCAGCAGCGTAGAACCAGCGGGGGGGCTAAAGACAGATACGCAGTATTTT
TRBJ2-1 | . | once | TRBV6-6 | CASSSSGNEQFF | TGTGCCAGCAGTTCCTCCGGCAATGAGCAGTTCTTC
TRBJ2-1 | . | few | TRBV6-2/TRBV6-3 | CASSSSLAGSYNEQFF | .
TRBJ1-4 | TRBD1 | . | TRBV5-1 | CASRGDSLDEKLFF | TGCGCCAGCAGGGGGGACAGTCTGGATGAAAAACTGTTTTTT
TRBJ1-2 | TRBD1 | . | TRBV19 | CASTSWGQMPIYGYTF | TGTGCCAGTACCTCCTGGGGACAGATGCCCATCTATGGCTACACCTTC
TRBJ1-5 | . | . | TRBV19 | CASSIRFGNNQPQHF | TGTGCCAGTAGTATACGCTTCGGGAACAATCAGCCCCAGCATTTT
TRBJ2-1 | TRBD2 | once | TRBV27 | CASSLSGGGAGFYNEQFF | TGTGCCAGCAGTTTAAGTGGCGGGGGGGCCGGGTTTTACAATGAGCAGTTCTTC
TRBJ1-2 | . | . | TRBV12-3/TRBV12-4 | CASSLLDYGYTF | TGTGCCAGCAGTTTGTTAGACTATGGCTACACCTTC
TRBJ2-7 | TRBD2 | . | TRBV9 | CASSGGTTSYEQYF | TGTGCCAGCAGCGGCGGGACTACCTCCTACGAGCAGTACTTC
TRBJ2-5 | TRBD2 | . | TRBV7-9 | CASSLFLAGGQETQYF | TGTGCCAGCAGCTTATTTCTAGCGGGGGGCCAAGAGACCCAGTACTTC